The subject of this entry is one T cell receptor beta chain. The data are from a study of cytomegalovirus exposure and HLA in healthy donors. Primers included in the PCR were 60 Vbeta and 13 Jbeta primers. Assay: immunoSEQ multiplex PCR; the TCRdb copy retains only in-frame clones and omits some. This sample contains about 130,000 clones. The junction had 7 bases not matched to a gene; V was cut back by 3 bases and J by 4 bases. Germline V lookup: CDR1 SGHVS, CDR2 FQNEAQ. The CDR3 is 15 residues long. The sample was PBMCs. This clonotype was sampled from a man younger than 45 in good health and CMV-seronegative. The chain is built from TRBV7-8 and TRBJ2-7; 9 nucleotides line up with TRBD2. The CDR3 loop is CASSLVAGVSYEQYF. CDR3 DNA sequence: TGTGCCAGCAGCTTGGTAGCGGGAGTTTCTTACGAGCAGTACTTC.